This TCR beta chain derives from a study of graft-versus-host responses after intestinal transplantation. Study details: After anti-thymocyte globulin induction, recipients took tacrolimus and steroids for three to four years. Study-wide results and limits: Researchers found GvH clones in recipient marrow, and some showed up first in ileum or blood.

Some clones are missing from TCRdb's copy, which holds only in-frame ones; the method was immunoSEQ multiplex PCR. This table has roughly 120,000 clones, over 75% appearing once. Trimming removed 4 bases from V and 3 bases from J, with 22 bases in between. The CDR3 sequence is 18 residues long. The germline V gene has CDR1 SGHDN and CDR2 FVKESK. As for this clone: Its antigen is still unknown.

Sequences were derived from unstimulated CD4+ T cells sorted from spleen or lymph node cells, sampled before intestinal transplant. The sequence was collected from a human donor who received an intestinal transplant. The chain couples TRBV14 to TRBJ2-4, with a weak D call TRBD2 (6 bases). The CDR3 DNA follows: TGTGCCAGCAGCCCTCATCCTCCCGGAGGGGTGGGCAAAAACATTCAGTACTTC. This codes for CASSPHPPGGVGKNIQYF.